Each of the 19 T cell receptor beta chains below was sequenced from the same sample in a study of cytomegalovirus exposure and HLA in healthy donors. The repertoire was sequenced with immunoSEQ multiplex PCR; TCRdb's copy has only in-frame clones and lacks some. The sample consists of 250,000 to 400,000 clones, approximately 88% of them appearing once. Sequencing was performed on PBMCs. The receptors stem from a man younger than 45 in good health and CMV-seronegative.

The gene calls are TRBV5-6 and TRBJ2-7; D gene ambiguous. V was trimmed by 2 bases and J by 5 bases, leaving 14 bases between them. CDR1 is SGHDT and CDR2 is YYEEEE in the germline V gene. There are 14 residues in the CDR3. CDR3 in amino acids: CASSFQFMFDEQYF. The CDR3 DNA reads TGTGCCAGCAGCTTTCAGTTTATGTTCGACGAGCAGTACTTC.

This clone has just one count. This chain connects TRBV19 to TRBJ2-2; D gene uncertain. This CDR3 is 14 amino acids long. CDR1 LNHDA and CDR2 SQIVND come from the germline V gene (reference sequence). V lost 0 bases, J lost 7 bases, and 9 bases lay in between. CDR3 amino acids: CASSIDLEDGELFF. The CDR3 DNA reads as TGTGCCAGTAGTATAGATCTTGAGGACGGGGAGCTGTTTTTT. The variable domain in full, completed from reference TRBV19 and TRBJ2-2, reads DGGITQSPKYLFRKEGQNVTLSCEQNLNHDAMYWYRQDPGQGLRLIYYSQIVNDFQKGDIAEGYSVSREKKESFPLTVTSAQKNPTAFYLCASSIDLEDGELFFGEGSRLTVL.

The chain links TRBV7-9 to TRBJ2-1, with TRBD2 identical over 7 bases. V lost 5 bases and J lost 6; bases outside the gene matches: 7. There are 14 residues in the CDR3. In germline, CDR1 is SEHNR, CDR2 FQNEAQ (reference sequence). CDR3 nucleotides: TGTGCCAGCAGCCCCGGGACTAAATTCAATGAGCAGTTCTTC. It specifies CASSPGTKFNEQFF.

The chain is built from TRBV6-1 and TRBJ1-6; 8 bases are a match to TRBD1. The CDR3 sequence is 18 residues long. CDR1 and CDR2 (germline): MNHNS, SASEGT. V was pared by 3 bases and J by 2 bases, with 9 bases of the junction left unmatched. For the CDR3, the DNA is TGTGCCAGCAGTGAGGGAAACAGGGGGGTTACCTATAATTCACCCCTCCACTTT. It yields the protein CASSEGNRGVTYNSPLHF.

Of note for this clone: This sample includes further DNA sequences coding for the same CDR3. This chain links TRBV27 with TRBJ2-7; possible D gene TRBD2, 5 bases. The CDR3 has 13 amino acids. The V gene lost 2 bases and the J gene lost 0 bases, with 5 bases spanning the gap. Germline CDR1 and CDR2: MNHEY and SMNVEV (reference sequence). The CDR3 DNA reads as TGTGCCAGCAGTTTAACTAGCTCCTACGAGCAGTACTTC. Translated, it gives CASSLTSSYEQYF.

The J gene is TRBJ2-7, the V gene TRBV9; 9 nucleotides line up with TRBD1. V lost 0 bases, J lost 4 bases, and 8 bases stayed unmatched. The CDR3 totals 16 residues. CDR1 and CDR2 from the germline V gene are SGDLS and YYNGEE. CDR3 region: CASSVAGQGNVYEQYF. The CDR3 bases are TGTGCCAGCAGCGTAGCGGGACAGGGAAATGTATACGAGCAGTACTTC.

The chain couples TRBV29-1 to TRBJ1-4, with 7 nucleotides matching TRBD1. Germline trimming cut 3 bases from V and 4 bases from J; bases unmatched to any gene: 8. The CDR3 contains 15 residues. Germline V gene lookup returns CDR1 SQVTM and CDR2 ANQGSEA. The CDR3 is CSVEKRTGINEKLFF. CDR3 sequence (DNA): TGCAGCGTTGAGAAACGGACAGGCATTAATGAAAAACTGTTTTTT. Combining the CDR3 with reference TRBV29-1 and TRBJ1-4 gives the whole variable domain SAVISQKPSRDICQRGTSLTIQCQVDSQVTMMFWYRQQPGQSLTLIATANQGSEATYESGFVIDKFPISRPNLTFSTLTVSNMSPEDSSIYLCSVEKRTGINEKLFFGSGTQLSVL.

As for this clone: This same CDR3 is encoded by further DNA sequences in the sample. The chain uses TRBV4-3 and TRBJ1-2, with 7 bases fitting TRBD1. Germline CDR1 reads LGHNA; CDR2 reads YSLEER. V was clipped by 0 bases and J by 2 bases; unmatched bases: 3. CDR3 length: 15 amino acids. The CDR3 coding sequence is TGCGCCAGCAGCCAAGAGGCCAGGGGGAACTATGGCTACACCTTC. Protein: CASSQEARGNYGYTF.

Turning to this clone: Relative to the germline gene, one junction end is altered; a read error may explain this. The V call is TRBV27, the J call TRBJ1-2; 9 nucleotides agree with TRBD1. The CDR3 sequence is 15 residues long. Looked up from germline, CDR1 is MNHEY and CDR2 is SMNVEV (reference sequence). The CDR3 spells CASSFSDRGNYRYTF. Written as DNA, the CDR3 is TGTGCCAGCAGTTTCTCCGACAGGGGGAACTATCGCTACACCTTC.

The chain is built from TRBV5-1 and TRBJ1-1; 10 nucleotides match TRBD1. The CDR3 is made up of 14 amino acids. With V trimmed by 4 bases and J by 7 bases, 7 bases remained unmatched. Germline assignment: CDR1 SGHRS and CDR2 YFSETQ. The DNA of the CDR3 is TGCGCCAGCAGCCCCGGGACAGGGGACTTTGAAGCTTTCTTT. Residues: CASSPGTGDFEAFF.

The chain combines TRBV25-1 with TRBJ2-7; D gene ambiguous. CDR1 is MGHDK, CDR2 SYGVNS, per germline. V was clipped by 6 bases and J by 3 bases, with 12 bases between them. The CDR3 sequence is 13 residues long. The CDR3 region has the DNA TGTGCCAGCAGCGCCCTCGGTGACTACGAGCAGTACTTC. Translating it yields CASSALGDYEQYF.

The V call is TRBV6-5, the J call TRBJ1-2; D call uncertain. This CDR3 region has 14 residues. Between the trimmed V and J ends, which lost 10 bases and 2 bases, there was a span of 17 bases. Germline CDR1 MNHEY, CDR2 SVGAGI. The chain's CDR3 is CAILTEHKNYGYTF. In nucleotides, the CDR3 is TGTGCCATCCTGACTGAACATAAGAACTATGGCTACACCTTC.

Only one count was recorded for this clone. The CDR3 DNA reads as TGTGCCAGCAGCTTGGGACTGCTCGATCAGCCCCAGCATTTT. Its translation is CASSLGLLDQPQHF. The rearrangement joins TRBV11-2 to TRBJ1-5; a weak D match, TRBD1 (5 bases). The V end lost 3 bases, the J end lost 5 bases, and 11 bases lay between the germline ends. Germline CDR1 and CDR2: SGHAT and FQNNGV. The CDR3 runs to 14 residues.

The genes are TRBV7-9 and TRBJ2-1; TRBD2 matches 9 bases. Germline trimming cut 5 bases from V and 2 bases from J; bases unmatched to any gene: 1. The CDR3 is 14 residues long. CDR1 SEHNR and CDR2 FQNEAQ come from the germline V gene (reference sequence). CDR3 DNA: TGTGCCAGCAGCCGGACTAGCGCCTACAATGAGCAGTTCTTC. The encoded protein is CASSRTSAYNEQFF.

The V call is TRBV25-1, the J call TRBJ2-4, with 9 bases matching TRBD1. Germline loops: CDR1 MGHDK, CDR2 SYGVNS. The V segment lost 4 bases and the J segment 2 bases; nucleotides outside the gene matches: 9. This CDR3 has 17 amino acids. The CDR3 sequence: CASSASGTGKSKNIQYF. The CDR3 DNA is TGTGCCAGCAGTGCATCCGGGACAGGGAAATCCAAAAACATTCAGTACTTC.

CDR3 region: CASSLVGRGGTDTQYF. For the CDR3, the DNA is TGTGCCAGCAGCTTGGTGGGGCGGGGGGGCACAGATACGCAGTATTTT. This chain links TRBV5-6 with TRBJ2-3, with 8 bases aligning to TRBD2. The CDR3 is made up of 16 amino acids. Looked up from germline, CDR1 is SGHDT and CDR2 is YYEEEE. The J segment lost 1 base and the V segment lost 0 bases, leaving 4 bases of the junction unmatched.

V is TRBV11-2 and J is TRBJ1-5; D uncertain. V was cut by 5 bases and J by 9 bases, with 11 bases left in between. The CDR3 sequence is 12 residues long. Germline V lookup: CDR1 SGHAT, CDR2 FQNNGV. CDR3 loop: CASSVSGGPQHF. The CDR3 DNA is TGTGCCAGCAGCGTATCGGGTGGGCCCCAGCATTTT.

The table lists this clone with a count of one. This chain joins TRBV5-4 and TRBJ2-7; D is uncertain. V gave up 0 bases and J gave up 1 base, with 17 bases separating them. Germline CDR1 and CDR2: SGHNT and YYREEE (reference sequence). The CDR3 loop spans 17 amino acids. CDR3 loop: CASSLGAGEPTSYEQYF. The CDR3 DNA sequence: TGTGCCAGCAGCTTGGGGGCAGGTGAACCTACTTCCTACGAGCAGTACTTC. Filled out from reference TRBV5-4 and TRBJ2-7, the complete variable domain reads ETGVTQSPTHLIKTRGQQVTLRCSSQSGHNTVSWYQQALGQGPQFIFQYYREEENGRGNFPPRFSGLQFPNYSSELNVNALELDDSALYLCASSLGAGEPTSYEQYFGPGTRLTVT.

The chain is built from TRBV11-2 and TRBJ2-1; 8 positions match TRBD1. Per the germline V gene, CDR1 is SGHAT and CDR2 is FQNNGV. This CDR3 region has 11 residues. The V segment lost 4 bases and the J segment 15 bases; nucleotides outside the gene matches: 5. For the CDR3, the DNA is TGTGCCAGCAGCTACCGGGACAGGCGGTTCTTC. The encoded protein is CASSYRDRRFF.